The T cell receptor (beta chain) under discussion was sequenced for a study of response to subunit inactivated influenza vaccine. Study-level results: Authors suggested seasonal influenza vaccinations each recruit few new T cells.

TCRdb re-called the RT-PCR reads through MiXCR, storing one row per CDR3 protein. This table has over 750,000 distinct CDR3 sequences, approximately 22% appearing once. CDR3 length: 16 amino acids. Germline V lookup: CDR1 DFQATT, CDR2 SNEGSKA (reference sequence). The V end lost 0 bases, the J end lost 2 bases, and 14 bases lay between the germline ends. A few counts support this clonotype. The target antigen is unknown. The TCR was taken from a man over 45 who received an inactivated influenza vaccine. Sample: PBMCs from blood, taken 5 days after vaccination. The gene calls are TRBV20-1 and TRBJ1-5; TRBD1 is a possible D gene (5 bases). The CDR3 coding sequence is TGCAGTGCTAGAGATCCCACCAGGGACGGCAATCAGCCCCAGCATTTT. This sequence encodes CSARDPTRDGNQPQHF.